A single sample gave rise to the 30 T cell receptor beta chains below, sequenced in a study of regulatory T cells in long-lasting Graves disease. Sample time point: newly diagnosed GD, antithyroid drugs for less than 3 months. Generation of the TCR library employed RNA extracted from PBMCs. Sequencing libraries for TCR beta were prepared with iRepertoire HTBI primers and Arm-PCR of CDR3 regions. TCRdb reprocessed the multiplex PCR reads with MiXCR, giving one entry per CDR3 protein. The data show roughly 560,000 distinct CDR3 sequences, 16% seen once. These records were also assigned to another study, of T cells in Graves' hyperthyroidism and ophthalmopathy.

The sample consisted of peripheral blood mononuclear cells (PBMCs), taken at new diagnosis, from a patient treated with antithyroid drugs. These receptors all stem from a woman in her forties or fifties with Graves disease.

The rearrangement uses TRBV15 and TRBJ1-2, with TRBD1 as a possible D gene (5 bases). Per germline, CDR1 LNHNV and CDR2 YYDKDF (reference sequence). V lost 5 bases to trimming and J lost 2 bases, with 6 bases between them. The CDR3 length is 12 residues. The CDR3 DNA is TGTGCCACCAGCGAGGGGAACTATGGCTACACCTTC. The encoded protein is CATSEGNYGYTF.

The CDR3 nucleotides read TGTGCCAGCACCCTCGCAGGCCTTTGGTTCGGGGAGCTGTTTTTT. This sequence encodes CASTLAGLWFGELFF. This sequence joins TRBV28 and TRBJ2-2; D is unclear. V gave up 7 bases and J gave up 7 bases, with 19 bases separating them. Looked up from germline, CDR1 is MDHEN and CDR2 is SYDVKM. The CDR3 totals 15 residues.

This clonotype was detected many times. The rearrangement uses TRBV5-1 and TRBJ2-3; weak D call: TRBD2 (7 bases). The CDR3 spans 16 residues. V was trimmed by 3 bases and J by 2 bases, leaving 16 bases between them. Germline V gene lookup returns CDR1 SGHRS and CDR2 YFSETQ. The chain's CDR3 is CASSSGRGGDTDTQYF. The CDR3 coding sequence is TGCGCCAGCAGCTCAGGGCGAGGGGGGGACACAGATACGCAGTATTTT. The full variable domain, with the rest looked up from reference TRBV5-1 and TRBJ2-3, is KAGVTQTPRYLIKTRGQQVTLSCSPISGHRSVSWYQQTPGQGLQFLFEYFSETQRNKGNFPGRFSGRQFSNSRSEMNVSTLELGDSALYLCASSSGRGGDTDTQYFGPGTRLTVL.

This clonotype was recorded a few times. The chain links TRBV6-1 to TRBJ2-2, with 8 bases that match TRBD2. The CDR3 is 17 amino acids. The ends lost 7 bases at V and 2 bases at J; junction bases unmatched: 12. The germline gives CDR1 MNHNS, CDR2 SASEGT. The CDR3 DNA is TGTGCCAGCACCCCGAGTCGCGGGGGGCTAAACACCGGGGAGCTGTTTTTT. Translation gives CASTPSRGGLNTGELFF.

This clonotype was counted ten times or more. This sequence joins TRBV5-1 and TRBJ1-1, with unresolved D. Germline CDR1 is SGHRS and CDR2 is YFSETQ. The V end lost 0 bases, the J end lost 0 bases, and 9 bases lay between the germline ends. The CDR3 runs to 15 residues. CDR3 bases: TGCGCCAGCAGCTTGGCCAGGCAGTTGAACACTGAAGCTTTCTTT. This translates into CASSLARQLNTEAFF.

This clonotype was detected many times. The rearrangement links TRBV7-2 to TRBJ2-1; D uncertain. From germline, CDR1 is SGHTA and CDR2 FQGNSA. The CDR3 has 16 amino acids. V dropped 4 bases and J dropped 7 bases, with 20 bases sitting between them. The DNA of the CDR3 is TGTGCCAGCAGCTCATTACTCACGGACGGACGAAATGAGCAGTTCTTC. It codes for CASSSLLTDGRNEQFF.

This clonotype was recorded at least ten times. The chain employs TRBV12-3 or TRBV12-4 and TRBJ2-3; D is undetermined. V was cut by 5 bases and J by 6 bases, with 9 bases left in between. This CDR3 is built from 12 residues. CDR3 sequence (DNA): TGTGCCAGCAGTCTCCCTTCGGATACGCAGTATTTT. Its translation: CASSLPSDTQYF.

With regard to this clonotype: A much larger clonotype is one base distant, so this may be a read error. The gene calls are TRBV20-1 and TRBJ1-1, with TRBD1 as a possible D gene (6 bases). V was cut by 3 bases and J by 1 base, with 12 bases left in between. Germline-derived CDR1 and CDR2 are DFQATT and SNEGSKA (reference sequence). The CDR3 has 14 amino acids. DNA for the CDR3: TGCAGTGCTAGTGCGGGGGCGACGAACACTGAAGCTTTCTTT. Amino acid sequence: CSASAGATNTEAFF.

This clonotype came up many times. The V call is TRBV7-2, the J call TRBJ1-3; 9 bases fit TRBD1. Germline V gene sequence: CDR1 SGHTA, CDR2 FQGNSA. V dropped 3 bases and J dropped 8; count of bases not matched to a gene: 5. CDR3 size: 14 residues. CDR3 coding DNA: TGTGCCAGCAGCTTGTACAGGGGGCGGGACACCATATATTTT. Translated, it gives CASSLYRGRDTIYF. The complete variable domain, with remaining parts taken from reference TRBV7-2 and TRBJ1-3, reads GAGVSQSPSNKVTEKGKDVELRCDPISGHTALYWYRQSLGQGLEFLIYFQGNSAPDKSGLPSDRFSAERTGGSVSTLTIQRTQQEDSAVYLCASSLYRGRDTIYFGEGSWLTVV.

This clonotype was counted at least ten times. V gene TRBV3-1 combines with J gene TRBJ1-1; possible D gene TRBD1, 6 bases. In germline, CDR1 is LGHDT, CDR2 YNNKEL (reference sequence). Trimming took off 2 bases at V and 4 bases at J, with 17 bases between the two ends. This CDR3 spans 16 amino acids. The CDR3 here is CASSQIQGDQGTEAFF. In nucleotides, the CDR3 is TGTGCCAGCAGCCAAATACAGGGTGATCAGGGCACTGAAGCTTTCTTT. The full variable domain, its missing parts supplied by reference TRBV3-1 and TRBJ1-1, is DTAVSQTPKYLVTQMGNDKSIKCEQNLGHDTMYWYKQDSKKFLKIMFSYNNKELIINETVPNRFSPKSPDKAHLNLHINSLELGDSAVYFCASSQIQGDQGTEAFFGQGTRLTVV.

This clonotype was detected many times. The genes are TRBV2 and TRBJ2-3; TRBD2 aligns across 9 bases. J lost 0 bases, V lost 4 bases, and 5 bases had no gene match. This CDR3 is built from 16 residues. CDR1 SNHLY and CDR2 FYNNEI come from the germline V gene. As DNA, the CDR3 is TGTGCCAGCAGTGGATCTAGCGGGATTAGCACAGATACGCAGTATTTT. Protein: CASSGSSGISTDTQYF.

This clonotype was seen ten or more times. This chain uses TRBV6-1 with TRBJ2-1; D ambiguous. The CDR3 runs to 15 residues. Germline CDR1 is MNHNS and CDR2 is SASEGT. The V end was cut by 6 bases, the J end by 0 bases, with 12 bases between. CDR3 region: CASRRTWGSYNEQFF. The CDR3 region has the DNA TGTGCCAGCAGGAGGACGTGGGGCTCCTACAATGAGCAGTTCTTC.

Only a few counts were recorded for this clonotype. The chain's CDR3 is CASSSVNYEQYF. The CDR3 DNA follows: TGTGCCAGCAGTTCCGTCAACTACGAGCAGTACTTC. V usage is TRBV12-3 or TRBV12-4 and J usage is TRBJ2-7, with D hard to call. V dropped 4 bases and J dropped 3 bases, with 7 bases sitting between them. CDR3 length equals 12 residues.

The V and J genes are TRBV28 and TRBJ2-7, with 13 bases aligning to TRBD2. The germline CDR1 and CDR2 sequences are MDHEN and SYDVKM. The junction had 1 base not matched to a gene; V was cut back by 5 bases and J by 0 bases. This CDR3 has 15 amino acids. The CDR3 is CASSRTSGSSYEQYF. The DNA of the CDR3 is TGTGCCAGCAGTCGGACTAGCGGGAGCTCCTACGAGCAGTACTTC. The full variable domain, in which reference TRBV28 and TRBJ2-7 provide the parts outside the CDR3, is DVKVTQSSRYLVKRTGEKVFLECVQDMDHENMFWYRQDPGLGLRLIYFSYDVKMKEKGDIPEGYSVSREKKERFSLILESASTNQTSMYLCASSRTSGSSYEQYFGPGTRLTVT.

The chain couples TRBV28 to TRBJ1-2; 9 nucleotides line up with TRBD1. The germline CDR1 and CDR2 sequences are MDHEN and SYDVKM. CDR3 length equals 14 residues. V shed 4 bases, J shed 6 bases, and the junction held 6 bases outside the gene matches. CDR3 amino acids: CASSSPGQGHGYTF. The CDR3 coding sequence is TGTGCCAGCAGTTCCCCGGGACAGGGCCATGGCTACACCTTC.

This clonotype was detected ten times or more. This chain links TRBV6-1 with TRBJ2-3; maybe TRBD2 (6 bases). Germline CDR1 and CDR2: MNHNS and SASEGT. V shed 4 bases and J shed 4 bases, with 15 bases lying between them. CDR3 length: 15 amino acids. The CDR3 protein is CASSAVEGRADTQYF. In DNA form, the CDR3 reads TGTGCCAGCAGTGCGGTGGAGGGTCGGGCAGATACGCAGTATTTT.

This clonotype was counted a few times. The CDR3 spells CASSLALDNEQFF. CDR3 in DNA: TGCGCCAGCAGCTTGGCACTCGACAATGAGCAGTTCTTC. The rearrangement links TRBV5-1 to TRBJ2-1; D remains ambiguous. CDR1 SGHRS and CDR2 YFSETQ come from the germline V gene. CDR3 length equals 13 residues. The V gene lost 0 bases and the J gene lost 5 bases, with 6 bases spanning the gap.

This clonotype was seen ten or more times. J is TRBJ2-3 and V is TRBV2; D remains ambiguous. Per the germline V gene, CDR1 is SNHLY and CDR2 is FYNNEI. V was trimmed by 4 bases and J by 2 bases, leaving 7 bases between them. The CDR3 runs 13 residues. The CDR3 loop reads CASSGVHTDTQYF. CDR3 DNA: TGTGCCAGCAGTGGTGTCCACACAGATACGCAGTATTTT.

At least ten counts were recorded for this clonotype. V usage is TRBV30 and J usage is TRBJ2-1; possibly TRBD2 for D (6 bases). CDR1 GTSNPN and CDR2 SVGIG come from the germline V gene (reference sequence). The CDR3 sequence is 17 residues long. Trimming removed 0 bases from V and 0 bases from J, with 15 bases in between. Here the CDR3 reads CAWSVLFGTSSYNEQFF. For the CDR3, the DNA is TGTGCCTGGAGTGTTCTTTTTGGGACTTCCTCCTACAATGAGCAGTTCTTC.

There are a few counts of this clonotype. The chain uses TRBV11-2 and TRBJ2-7, with D tentatively TRBD1 or TRBD2 (5 bases each). The CDR3 is made up of 13 amino acids. With 3 bases removed from V and 1 base from J, the gap between germline ends came to 7 bases. Germline V gene data show CDR1 as SGHAT and CDR2 as FQNNGV. The CDR3 DNA sequence: TGTGCCAGCAGCTTGGGGGAATCCTACGAGCAGTACTTC. This encodes CASSLGESYEQYF.

This clonotype showed up many times. The chain employs TRBV7-8 and TRBJ2-7; D possibly matches TRBD1 or TRBD2 (5 bases each). Trimming shortened V by 10 bases and J by 0 bases, and 13 bases separated the two germline ends. Germline values: CDR1 SGHVS, CDR2 FQNEAQ. This CDR3 contains 13 residues. The CDR3 DNA sequence: TGTGCCACGGGACCACGAAGCTCCTACGAGCAGTACTTC. Its protein product is CATGPRSSYEQYF.

This clonotype has more than one count but fewer than ten. The CDR3 region is CASSLATGPGNTQYF. CDR3 sequence (DNA): TGTGCCAGCAGTTTGGCGACAGGACCTGGGAATACGCAGTATTTT. The rearrangement links TRBV12-3 or TRBV12-4 to TRBJ2-3; perhaps TRBD1 as D (6 bases). V lost 3 bases, J lost 7 bases, and 17 bases lay in between. The CDR3 length is 15 residues.

CDR3 region: CASTDRGETYEQYF. The CDR3, as DNA: TGTGCCAGCACCGATCGGGGAGAAACCTACGAGCAGTACTTC. V usage is TRBV6-1 and J usage is TRBJ2-7; D is possibly TRBD2 (5 bases). Trimming removed 7 bases at V and 2 bases at J, with 15 bases between. The CDR3 has 14 amino acids. The germline V gene encodes CDR1 MNHNS and CDR2 SASEGT.

This chain links TRBV9 with TRBJ2-7; D is possibly TRBD1 or TRBD2 (5 bases each). CDR3 length: 12 residues. With 3 bases removed from V and 6 bases from J, the gap between germline ends came to 10 bases. The germline gives CDR1 SGDLS, CDR2 YYNGEE. CDR3 loop: CASSAQGREQYF. The CDR3 region has the DNA TGTGCCAGCAGCGCCCAGGGACGCGAGCAGTACTTC. Together with reference TRBV9 and TRBJ2-7, the CDR3 gives the full variable domain: DSGVTQTPKHLITATGQRVTLRCSPRSGDLSVYWYQQSLDQGLQFLIQYYNGEERAKGNILERFSAQQFPDLHSELNLSSLELGDSALYFCASSAQGREQYFGPGTRLTVT.

This clonotype has more than one count but fewer than ten. V gene TRBV2 combines with J gene TRBJ2-4; TRBD2 might be the D (7 bases). Germline CDR1 SNHLY, CDR2 FYNNEI. The CDR3 is made up of 19 amino acids. With 7 bases removed from V and 0 bases from J, the gap between germline ends came to 25 bases. The CDR3 is CASKSRVGGESLAKNIQYF. CDR3 bases: TGTGCCAGCAAATCCCGGGTAGGGGGGGAGAGCCTAGCCAAAAACATTCAGTACTTC.

The genes are TRBV2 and TRBJ1-2, with 10 bases fitting TRBD1. J gave up 3 bases and V 2 bases, and 6 bases lay outside the gene matches. The CDR3 is made up of 16 amino acids. In germline, CDR1 is SNHLY, CDR2 FYNNEI. The DNA for the CDR3 is TGTGCCAGCAGTGAAAAGGGACAGGGGAGGGACTATGGCTACACCTTC. Translation gives CASSEKGQGRDYGYTF.

The sample holds many counts of this clonotype. CDR3 bases: TGTGCCAGCAGTTTAGGTCCGGCGAAGGTCACTGAAGCTTTCTTT. Its protein product is CASSLGPAKVTEAFF. This chain joins TRBV12-3 or TRBV12-4 and TRBJ1-1, with no clear D. The CDR3 spans 15 residues. Trimming cost V 1 base and J 4 bases, with 13 bases left between them.

This clonotype was recorded many times. V is TRBV27 and J is TRBJ2-3; 8 positions match TRBD2. From germline, CDR1 is MNHEY and CDR2 SMNVEV (reference sequence). V shed 3 bases and J 6 bases; nucleotides not matched to a gene: 11. CDR3 length equals 16 residues. The CDR3 protein is CASSFLGTRVTDTQYF. The CDR3 region has the DNA TGTGCCAGCAGTTTCCTAGGGACTAGGGTCACGGATACGCAGTATTTT.

This clonotype has ten or more counts. The chain carries TRBV7-8 and TRBJ2-3, with D unclear. The CDR3 length is 13 residues. The V end lost 5 bases, the J end lost 3 bases, and 9 bases lay between the germline ends. Germline V CDR1 and CDR2: SGHVS, FQNEAQ. The CDR3 region is CASSARTTDTQYF. The CDR3 DNA reads as TGTGCCAGCAGCGCCCGAACAACAGATACGCAGTATTTT.

This clonotype occurred many times. An end of the junction does not agree with germline; a read error may underlie this. V and J are TRBV3-1 and TRBJ1-1; 7 nucleotides line up with TRBD1. Germline CDR1 is LGHDT and CDR2 is YNNKEL (reference sequence). This CDR3 contains 14 residues. The CDR3, as DNA: TGCGCCAGCAGCCAAGGAACAGGGGACACTGAAGCTTTCTTT. Translated, it gives CASSQGTGDTEAFF.